This T cell receptor beta chain came from a study of CD8 T cells in Susac syndrome. The authors reverse transcribed about 0.5 to 1 ug RNA with random hexamers. One entry per CDR3 protein results from TCRdb running MiXCR on the immunoSEQ multiplex PCR reads. The sample carries some 260,000 distinct CDR3 sequences, approximately 85% recorded once. This CDR3 contains 16 residues. Germline V gene sequence: CDR1 SGDLS, CDR2 YYNGEE. Trimming shortened V by 0 bases and J by 2 bases, and 15 bases separated the two germline ends. In the multiple sclerosis control group, patients were treatment-naive and had stable or active relapsing-remitting disease.

This clonotype was sampled from a human donor with multiple sclerosis. This chain connects TRBV9 to TRBJ2-7, with D possibly being TRBD2 (5 bases). The material sequenced was CD8+ T cells from PBMCs. This CDR3 is CASSVGPLAGAYEQYF. The CDR3 DNA reads TGTGCCAGCAGCGTAGGCCCCCTAGCCGGAGCCTACGAGCAGTACTTC. The full variable domain, completed using reference TRBV9 and TRBJ2-7, is DSGVTQTPKHLITATGQRVTLRCSPRSGDLSVYWYQQSLDQGLQFLIQYYNGEERAKGNILERFSAQQFPDLHSELNLSSLELGDSALYFCASSVGPLAGAYEQYFGPGTRLTVT.